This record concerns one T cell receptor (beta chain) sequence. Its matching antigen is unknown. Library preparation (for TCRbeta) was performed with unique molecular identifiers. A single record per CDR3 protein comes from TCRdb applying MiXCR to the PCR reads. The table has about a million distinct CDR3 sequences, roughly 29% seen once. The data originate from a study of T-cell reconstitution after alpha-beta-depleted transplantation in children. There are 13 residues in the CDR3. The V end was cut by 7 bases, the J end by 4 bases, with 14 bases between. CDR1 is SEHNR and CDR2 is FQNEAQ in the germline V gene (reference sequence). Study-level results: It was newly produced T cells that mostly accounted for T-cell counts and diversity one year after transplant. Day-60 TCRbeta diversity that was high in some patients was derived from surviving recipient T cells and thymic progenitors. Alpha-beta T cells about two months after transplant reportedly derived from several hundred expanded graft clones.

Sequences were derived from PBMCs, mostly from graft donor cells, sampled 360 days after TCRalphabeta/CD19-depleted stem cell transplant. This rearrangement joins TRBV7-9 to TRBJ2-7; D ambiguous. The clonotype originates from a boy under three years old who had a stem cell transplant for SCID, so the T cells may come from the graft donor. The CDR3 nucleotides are TGTGCCAGCACCGACGGGTCTGATTACGAGCAGTACTTC. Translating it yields CASTDGSDYEQYF.